The rows below give T cell receptor beta chains drawn from one sample of a study of blood T cells in healthy people across ages. One entry per CDR3 protein, called by TCRdb with MiXCR from the 5' RACE reads. Found here are 800,000 to 950,000 distinct CDR3 sequences, around 29% of them singletons; the top ten hold more than 8.5%. This sample also belongs to another study, concerning T cells of mothers and their children.

Source material: blood. The receptors were sampled from a woman aged 40-49 years in good health. Each CDR3 is given with its conserved first and last residue. D genes are given only for firm matches. Where a row states a size, it is once, few, many or the class of an expanded clone; other rows omit it.

clone size	V gene	J gene	D gene	CDR3 protein	CDR3 DNA
many	TRBV6-2/TRBV6-3	TRBJ1-2	TRBD1	CASRPGQGFGYTF	TGTGCCAGCAGACCGGGACAGGGCTTCGGCTACACCTTC
-	TRBV12-3/TRBV12-4	TRBJ2-3	TRBD1	CASSFRLAKTGVEDTQYF	TGTGCCAGCAGTTTTCGATTGGCGAAGACAGGGGTGGAAGATACGCAGTATTTT
-	TRBV12-3/TRBV12-4	TRBJ1-2	-	CASNDRTYGYTF	TGTGCCAGCAACGACAGAACCTATGGCTACACCTTC
few	TRBV28	TRBJ2-1	-	CASALGGEVNEQFF	TGTGCCAGCGCCCTAGGCGGGGAGGTTAATGAGCAGTTCTTC
few	TRBV3-1	TRBJ2-5	TRBD2	CTSSQDPDLAEETQYF	TGTACCAGCAGCCAAGACCCTGATCTAGCGGAAGAGACCCAGTACTTC
-	TRBV9	TRBJ1-6	-	CASSVQETLSPLHF	TGTGCCAGCAGCGTACAAGAGACACTTTCACCCCTCCACTTT
-	TRBV5-5	TRBJ1-2	TRBD1	CASSLDRGKLRGYTF	TGTGCCAGCAGCCTGGACAGGGGGAAGTTGAGGGGCTACACCTTC
few	TRBV27	TRBJ1-5	-	CASREGQQPQHF	TGTGCCAGCAGGGAAGGGCAGCAGCCCCAGCATTTT
once	TRBV3-1	TRBJ1-6	-	CASRLRGGYNSPPHF	TGTGCCAGCAGATTAAGGGGTGGTTATAATTCACCCCCCCACTTT
few	TRBV2	TRBJ1-1	-	CASSEEGGTEAFF	TGTGCCAGCAGTGAAGAGGGGGGCACTGAAGCTTTCTTT
-	TRBV20-1	TRBJ2-3	-	CSARDPSSRSTDTQYF	TGCAGTGCTAGAGATCCCAGCTCCAGGAGCACAGATACGCAGTATTTT
few	TRBV29-1	TRBJ1-1	-	CSATTNTEAFF	TGCAGCGCGACTACGAACACTGAAGCTTTCTTT
-	TRBV6-6	TRBJ1-2	-	CASSYVGRGGYTF	TGTGCCAGCAGTTACGTTGGTAGGGGTGGCTACACCTTC
many	TRBV5-4	TRBJ2-7	TRBD1	CASSHWDSSYEQYF	TGTGCCAGCAGCCACTGGGACAGCTCCTACGAGCAGTACTTC
-	TRBV15	TRBJ2-3	-	CATSRDQGPSTDTQYF	TGTGCCACCAGCAGAGATCAGGGACCAAGCACAGATACGCAGTATTTT
-	TRBV29-1	TRBJ2-7	TRBD2	CSVAPGLVSYNEQYF	TGCAGCGTTGCACCGGGACTAGTCTCCTACAATGAGCAGTACTTC
few	TRBV20-1	TRBJ1-1	-	CSARDLAGNTEAFF	TGCAGTGCTAGAGATTTGGCAGGGAACACTGAAGCTTTCTTT
-	TRBV5-6	TRBJ2-1	-	CASSAARGWSYNEQFF	TGTGCCAGCAGCGCGGCCCGGGGTTGGTCCTACAATGAGCAGTTCTTC
-	TRBV11-2	TRBJ1-2	TRBD1	CASSSLGQGSERGYTF	TGTGCCAGCAGCTCCTTGGGACAGGGAAGCGAGAGGGGCTACACCTTC
-	TRBV7-2	TRBJ1-4	-	CASSLVLRGREEKLFF	TGTGCCAGCAGCTTAGTACTCCGGGGGCGAGAAGAAAAACTGTTTTTT
few	TRBV11-2	TRBJ2-1	-	CASRLSPTGVVDEQFF	TGTGCCAGCAGACTCAGCCCCACAGGTGTGGTCGATGAGCAGTTCTTC
few	TRBV12-3/TRBV12-4	TRBJ1-2	-	CASSLDWDAGQPTRPRGYTF	TGTGCCAGCAGTTTAGATTGGGATGCGGGGCAACCAACCCGTCCGAGGGGCTACACCTTC
many	TRBV7-6	TRBJ1-4	-	CASSLGAVNEKLFF	TGTGCCAGCAGCTTAGGGGCGGTTAATGAAAAACTGTTTTTT
-	TRBV6-2/TRBV6-3	TRBJ1-5	-	CASNYQGNQPQHF	TGTGCCAGCAACTACCAGGGAAATCAGCCCCAGCATTTT
many	TRBV4-1	TRBJ2-7	-	CASSQDQANSYEQYF	TGCGCCAGCAGCCAAGATCAGGCCAATTCCTACGAGCAGTACTTC
few	TRBV7-6	TRBJ1-3	TRBD1	CASSLGQGANTIYF	TGTGCCAGCAGCTTAGGACAGGGGGCGAACACCATATATTTT
-	TRBV3-1	TRBJ1-2	TRBD1	CASSQTRTGGGYGYTF	TGTGCCAGCAGCCAAACCCGGACAGGGGGCGGATATGGCTACACCTTC
-	TRBV4-3	TRBJ1-2	TRBD1	CASSPDSKAVTLWGQRAGYGYTF	TGCGCCAGTAGCCCCGACAGTAAGGCTGTAACATTGTGGGGACAGAGGGCTGGCTATGGCTACACCTTC